What follows is one TCR beta chain and its context. Its antigen is unidentified. TCR alpha and beta CDR3 regions were amplified from RNA using iRepertoire nested multiplex PCR. For one-step reverse transcription and amplification, 100-400 ng of tissue mRNA or PBMC total RNA was used. TCRdb re-called the multiplex PCR reads with MiXCR, one entry per CDR3 protein. The sample yields about 200,000 distinct CDR3 sequences, 25% to 35% seen once. These data belong to a study of glioma-infiltrating T cells. Study-wide findings and caveats: CDR3 overlap between tissue and blood was very small. Non-neoplastic patients had below-expected tissue-blood divergence, while all gliomas exceeded expectation.

Per the germline V gene, CDR1 is LGHNA and CDR2 is YNFKEQ. The CDR3 extends over 16 amino acids. J gave up 2 bases and V 7 bases, and 8 bases lay outside the gene matches. Sequencing input: glioma tissue, nonneoplastic brain tissue, or PBMCs (not recorded which). V and J are TRBV4-2 and TRBJ2-7, with 13 nucleotides matching TRBD2. This clonotype was obtained from a human donor with low-grade glioma or glioblastoma, undergoing nonglioma brain surgery, or in good health (not recorded which). The CDR3 DNA follows: TGTGCCAGCACCTGGCGACTAGCGGGAGGCCCCTACGAGCAGTACTTC. It is translated as CASTWRLAGGPYEQYF.